These 15 T cell receptor beta chains share one sample of origin, sequenced in a study of T cells in Graves' hyperthyroidism and ophthalmopathy. Amplified TCR beta CDR3 regions derived from RNA transcripts. HTBI primers were employed in a first-round RT-PCR of the TCR CDR3. One entry per CDR3 protein results from TCRdb running MiXCR on the multiplex PCR reads. The table shows approximately 330,000 distinct CDR3 sequences, with roughly an eighth occurring only once. Sequencing input: blood. These receptors came from a woman aged 40 to 50 with Graves' ophthalmopathy.

This clonotype was picked up many times. In DNA form, the CDR3 reads TGTGCCTGGAGTTCAGGGCAAACCAATCAGCCCCAGCATTTT. It encodes CAWSSGQTNQPQHF. The J gene is TRBJ1-5, the V gene TRBV30; the D gene is possibly TRBD1 (5 bases). The CDR3 has 14 amino acids. V lost 2 bases to trimming and J lost 3 bases, with 11 bases between them. Germline V CDR1 and CDR2: GTSNPN, SVGIG (reference sequence).

This clonotype was seen at least ten times. The chain is built from TRBV28 and TRBJ1-1; TRBD1 aligns across 8 bases. CDR3 length equals 14 residues. Germline CDR1 and CDR2: MDHEN and SYDVKM. The junction had 10 bases not matched to a gene; V was cut back by 7 bases and J by 6 bases. The CDR3 reads CASTFRGQVAEAFF. The DNA of the CDR3 is TGTGCCAGCACCTTCAGGGGGCAGGTCGCTGAAGCTTTCTTT.

Many counts were recorded for this clonotype. The chain employs TRBV28 and TRBJ2-7; no reliable D call. Trimming took 6 bases from V and 3 from J, leaving 21 bases between them. Germline V gene sequence: CDR1 MDHEN, CDR2 SYDVKM. The CDR3 is 16 residues long. CDR3 sequence: CASSTTPPTRVYEQYF. The CDR3 DNA is TGTGCCAGCAGCACTACCCCTCCGACACGAGTCTACGAGCAGTACTTC. Together with reference TRBV28 and TRBJ2-7, the CDR3 gives the full variable domain: DVKVTQSSRYLVKRTGEKVFLECVQDMDHENMFWYRQDPGLGLRLIYFSYDVKMKEKGDIPEGYSVSREKKERFSLILESASTNQTSMYLCASSTTPPTRVYEQYFGPGTRLTVT.

This clonotype was observed at least ten times. The gene calls are TRBV11-3 and TRBJ1-1; no firm D call. Germline lookup yields CDR1 SGHNT and CDR2 YENEEA. This CDR3 is 15 amino acids long. Trimming took 1 base from V and 1 from J, leaving 10 bases between them. CDR3 in amino acids: CASSLGTDGNTEAFF. As DNA, the CDR3 is TGTGCCAGCAGCTTAGGGACGGACGGGAACACTGAAGCTTTCTTT.

This clonotype was observed a few times. The rearrangement links TRBV7-9 to TRBJ1-6; D call uncertain. Germline V gives CDR1 SEHNR, CDR2 FQNEAQ (reference sequence). CDR3 length: 15 residues. Between the trimmed V and J ends, which lost 2 bases and 3 bases, there was a span of 8 bases. This CDR3 is CASSLSTLYNSPLHF. The CDR3 coding sequence is TGTGCCAGCAGCTTATCGACGCTCTATAATTCACCCCTCCACTTT.

The J gene is TRBJ2-2, the V gene TRBV13, with D tentatively TRBD1 (5 bases). Germline V lookup: CDR1 PRHDT, CDR2 FYEKMQ (reference sequence). The CDR3 runs 15 residues. V lost 3 bases, J lost 5 bases, and 13 bases lay in between. The CDR3 bases are TGTGCCAGCAGCTTGGGGCAGGGATGGACCGGGGAGCTGTTTTTT. Protein product: CASSLGQGWTGELFF.

The sample holds many counts of this clonotype. This chain connects TRBV7-8 to TRBJ2-7; D is uncertain. Germline CDR1 is SGHVS and CDR2 is FQNEAQ. CDR3 length: 18 amino acids. V lost 0 bases, J lost 0 bases, and 18 bases lay in between. CDR3 loop: CASSLAELRTGSSYEQYF. The DNA for the CDR3 is TGTGCCAGCAGCTTAGCAGAGCTACGGACGGGTAGCTCCTACGAGCAGTACTTC.

Note on this clonotype: An end of the junction differs from the germline gene, which may be a read error. This chain links TRBV5-6 with TRBJ2-5; 7 bases align to TRBD2. Germline V CDR1 and CDR2: SGHDT, YYEEEE. This CDR3 contains 11 residues. CDR3 amino acids: CACSLGGYQYF. DNA of the CDR3: TGTGCCTGCAGCTTGGGGGGGTACCAGTACTTC. The full variable domain, with the rest looked up from reference TRBV5-6 and TRBJ2-5, is DAGVTQSPTHLIKTRGQQVTLRCSPKSGHDTVSWYQQALGQGPQFIFQYYEEEERQRGNFPDRFSGHQFPNYSSELNVNALLLGDSALYLCACSLGGYQYFGPGTRLLVL.

This clonotype was observed many times. The chain joins TRBV2 to TRBJ1-2; D is possibly TRBD1 (5 bases). CDR1 is SNHLY and CDR2 is FYNNEI in the germline V gene. Between the trimmed V and J ends, which lost 6 bases and 5 bases, there was a span of 16 bases. This CDR3 is 14 amino acids long. The CDR3 DNA is TGTGCCAGCAGGGCTACAGGAATGGATTATGGCTACACCTTC. This gives the protein CASRATGMDYGYTF. Full variable domain (remainder filled in from reference TRBV2 and TRBJ1-2): EPEVTQTPSHQVTQMGQEVILRCVPISNHLYFYWYRQILGQKVEFLVSFYNNEISEKSEIFDDQFSVERPDGSNFTLKIRSTKLEDSAMYFCASRATGMDYGYTFGSGTRLTVV.

The chain couples TRBV20-1 to TRBJ1-1, with D perhaps matching TRBD1 (5 bases). Germline V gene sequence: CDR1 DFQATT, CDR2 SNEGSKA (reference sequence). The length of the CDR3 is 14 residues. V lost 5 bases, J lost 4 bases, and 17 bases lay in between. Here the CDR3 DNA reads TGCAGTGCTCCCGGACCGGGACGGTTCACTGAAGCTTTCTTT. It translates to CSAPGPGRFTEAFF.

This clonotype was counted at least ten times. The chain joins TRBV6-1 to TRBJ1-2, with 7 nucleotides matching TRBD1. The CDR3 loop spans 15 amino acids. Germline-derived CDR1 and CDR2 are MNHNS and SASEGT. The J segment lost 5 bases and the V segment lost 0 bases, leaving 6 bases of the junction unmatched. CDR3 in DNA: TGTGCCAGCAGTGAAGCTGGAGGGGGCGGGTATGGCTACACCTTC. This gives the protein CASSEAGGGGYGYTF.

This rearrangement joins TRBV6-1 to TRBJ2-3; TRBD2 is a possible D gene (6 bases). Germline V gene sequence: CDR1 MNHNS, CDR2 SASEGT. The CDR3 is made up of 14 amino acids. The germline V and J ends were trimmed by 10 bases and 4 bases, with 18 bases remaining between them. CDR3 in amino acids: CATPRGSLADTQYF. DNA for the CDR3: TGTGCCACGCCCCGGGGGAGTTTGGCAGATACGCAGTATTTT.

This clonotype was counted a few times. The rearrangement joins TRBV7-8 to TRBJ1-5, with 8 positions matching TRBD1. This CDR3 spans 15 amino acids. The V gene's germline CDR1 is SGHVS and CDR2 FQNEAQ. The V gene end was trimmed by 1 base and the J gene end by 5 bases; junction bases not matched to a gene: 4. The CDR3 region has the DNA TGTGCCAGCAGCTTAGGGGACAGGACTTATCAGCCCCAGCATTTT. It yields the protein CASSLGDRTYQPQHF.

The rearrangement links TRBV5-6 to TRBJ2-7; TRBD1 matches 7 bases. CDR3 length: 14 residues. The germline V gene encodes CDR1 SGHDT and CDR2 YYEEEE. The ends lost 1 base at V and 0 bases at J; junction bases unmatched: 1. The CDR3 DNA reads TGTGCCAGCAGCTTGACAGGGGACTCCTACGAGCAGTACTTC. This encodes CASSLTGDSYEQYF.

This chain links TRBV5-5 with TRBJ2-7; D not certain. V was pared by 0 bases and J by 6 bases, with 13 bases between. This CDR3 has 14 residues. Germline values: CDR1 SGHKS, CDR2 YYEKEE (reference sequence). CDR3 nucleotide sequence: TGTGCCAGCAGCTTGGAAAGAACTCGAAGCGAGCAGTACTTC. It specifies CASSLERTRSEQYF.